This is a list of T cell receptor beta chains from one sample in a study of CD8+ T cells in alopecia areata. Using immunoSEQ multiplex PCR, the repertoire was profiled, and TCRdb retains in-frame clones only, with some absent. This sample carries 120,000 to 150,000 clones, over 70% of them seen once, and the ten largest clones take less than 15%. The input for sequencing was CD8+ T cells sorted from blood, taken at week 0. These receptor sequences come from a human donor with alopecia areata. Each CDR3 is given with its conserved first and last residue. The order of the fields is J gene, V gene, clone size, D gene, CDR3 protein, CDR3 DNA. A D gene is named only where the DNA matches it firmly. Not all rows give a size; the values are once, few, many and, for expanded clones, a class.

J: TRBJ2-1
V: TRBV7-9
size: .
D: TRBD2
CDR3: CASSLGRAGVYEQFF
DNA: TGTGCCAGCAGCTTAGGGCGAGCGGGAGTATATGAGCAGTTCTTC

J: TRBJ2-7
V: TRBV11-2
size: .
D: TRBD2
CDR3: CASSFLKGDGAGALYEQYF
DNA: TGTGCCAGCAGCTTCTTAAAGGGTGATGGAGCGGGGGCCCTCTACGAGCAGTACTTC

J: TRBJ2-5
V: TRBV27
size: .
D: TRBD1
CDR3: CASSPFPGQGEETQYF
DNA: TGTGCCAGCAGCCCGTTTCCGGGACAGGGGGAAGAGACCCAGTACTTC

J: TRBJ2-7
V: TRBV7-6
size: .
D: .
CDR3: CASSPYKEGPFEQYF
DNA: TGTGCCAGCAGTCCATACAAGGAAGGCCCTTTCGAGCAGTACTTC

J: TRBJ1-6
V: TRBV19
size: .
D: .
CDR3: CASSLLGTGNSPLHF
DNA: TGTGCCAGTAGCCTCCTGGGGACGGGTAATTCACCCCTCCACTTT

J: TRBJ2-1
V: TRBV29-1
size: .
D: TRBD2
CDR3: CSASLTSDYNEQFF
DNA: TGCAGCGCCTCGTTAACTAGCGACTACAATGAGCAGTTCTTC

J: TRBJ2-7
V: TRBV6-1
size: .
D: TRBD2
CDR3: CASSGGLAGSYEQYF
DNA: TGTGCCAGCAGTGGGGGACTAGCGGGATCCTACGAGCAGTACTTC

J: TRBJ2-2
V: TRBV13
size: .
D: .
CDR3: CASSSHSGENTGELFF
DNA: TGTGCCAGCAGCTCCCACAGCGGAGAGAACACCGGGGAGCTGTTTTTT

J: TRBJ2-2
V: TRBV4-1
size: .
D: TRBD1
CDR3: CASSPGGQGTPGELFF
DNA: TGCGCCAGCAGCCCTGGAGGACAGGGGACACCCGGGGAGCTGTTTTTT

J: TRBJ2-4
V: TRBV6-4
size: .
D: .
CDR3: CASSPGRGNIQYF
DNA: TGTGCCAGCTCCCCAGGGAGAGGGAACATTCAGTACTTC

J: TRBJ2-7
V: TRBV6-1
size: once
D: .
CDR3: CASSEGRTYEQYF
DNA: TGTGCCAGCAGTGAGGGACGGACCTACGAGCAGTACTTC

J: TRBJ2-2
V: TRBV19
size: .
D: .
CDR3: CASSPDSAGELFF
DNA: TGTGCCAGTAGTCCGGACAGTGCCGGGGAGCTGTTTTTT

J: TRBJ2-1
V: TRBV19
size: .
D: TRBD1
CDR3: CASSIDRTGDYNEQFF
DNA: TGTGCCAGTAGTATAGATAGGACAGGAGACTACAATGAGCAGTTCTTC

J: TRBJ2-3
V: TRBV13
size: few
D: .
CDR3: CASSRPANQDTQYF
DNA: TGTGCCAGCAGCCGGCCAGCGAATCAAGATACGCAGTATTTT

J: TRBJ2-4
V: TRBV19
size: .
D: .
CDR3: CASSEPTTKNIQYF
DNA: TGTGCCAGTAGTGAACCTACCACCAAAAACATTCAGTACTTC

J: TRBJ2-7
V: TRBV27
size: .
D: .
CDR3: CASSLISGGIYEQYF
DNA: TGTGCCAGCAGTTTAATTTCTGGTGGCATCTACGAGCAGTACTTC

J: TRBJ2-2
V: TRBV5-1
size: .
D: TRBD2
CDR3: CASSFFAGDGTGELFF
DNA: TGCGCCAGCAGCTTCTTTGCGGGGGATGGAACCGGGGAGCTGTTTTTT

J: TRBJ2-1
V: TRBV27
size: .
D: .
CDR3: CASSPRLDNEQFF
DNA: TGTGCCAGCAGTCCGAGACTAGATAATGAGCAGTTCTTC

J: TRBJ1-5
V: TRBV11-2
size: .
D: .
CDR3: CASSFSVTNQPQHF
DNA: TGTGCCAGCAGCTTTTCGGTCACCAATCAGCCCCAGCATTTT

J: TRBJ2-7
V: TRBV7-6
size: .
D: .
CDR3: CASSTQDSYEQYF
DNA: TGTGCCAGCAGCACACAGGATTCCTACGAGCAGTACTTC

J: TRBJ1-5
V: TRBV2
size: .
D: .
CDR3: CASSPTPGSQPQHF
DNA: TGTGCCAGCAGCCCTACCCCAGGGAGCCAGCCCCAGCATTTT

J: TRBJ2-7
V: TRBV9
size: few
D: TRBD1
CDR3: CASSEGDRPYEQYF
DNA: TGTGCCAGCAGCGAGGGGGACAGACCCTACGAGCAGTACTTC

J: TRBJ2-7
V: TRBV18
size: .
D: .
CDR3: CASSPGGGSAYEQYF
DNA: TGTGCCAGCTCACCAGGAGGGGGATCGGCCTACGAGCAGTACTTC

J: TRBJ2-1
V: TRBV7-8
size: .
D: .
CDR3: CASSLARPGLLYNEQFF
DNA: TGTGCCAGCAGCTTAGCCCGACCGGGACTCCTCTACAATGAGCAGTTCTTC

J: TRBJ2-2
V: TRBV7-9
size: .
D: .
CDR3: CASSPLSGSTGELFF
DNA: TGTGCCAGCAGCCCCCTTAGTGGGAGCACCGGGGAGCTGTTTTTT

J: TRBJ2-7
V: TRBV11-2
size: .
D: TRBD1
CDR3: CASSQSRDRLPYEQYF
DNA: TGTGCCAGCAGCCAAAGCCGGGACAGGCTTCCCTACGAGCAGTACTTC

J: TRBJ2-2
V: TRBV19
size: .
D: .
CDR3: CASSAKTPGELFF
DNA: TGTGCCAGTAGTGCGAAGACGCCCGGGGAGCTGTTTTTT

J: TRBJ1-2
V: TRBV19
size: .
D: .
CDR3: CASRPTGSNYGYTF
DNA: TGTGCCAGTAGGCCCACGGGCAGCAACTATGGCTACACCTTC

J: TRBJ2-7
V: TRBV29-1
size: .
D: TRBD1
CDR3: CSVEDGGTGFYEQYF
DNA: TGCAGCGTTGAAGATGGGGGGACAGGGTTCTACGAGCAGTACTTC

J: TRBJ2-1
V: TRBV18
size: .
D: TRBD2
CDR3: CASSPPELASSYNEQFF
DNA: TGTGCCAGCTCACCACCGGAACTAGCGTCATCCTACAATGAGCAGTTCTTC

J: TRBJ2-7
V: TRBV29-1
size: .
D: .
CDR3: CSVDLGVSSYEQYF
DNA: TGCAGCGTTGATTTAGGGGTAAGCTCCTACGAGCAGTACTTC

J: TRBJ2-1
V: TRBV7-9
size: .
D: .
CDR3: CASSSPTYNEQFF
DNA: TGTGCCAGCAGCTCCCCAACGTACAATGAGCAGTTCTTC

J: TRBJ2-5
V: TRBV29-1
size: .
D: TRBD2
CDR3: CSVGTGLAGVEETQHF
DNA: TGCAGCGTTGGGACGGGACTAGCGGGAGTGGAAGAGACCCAGCACTTC

J: TRBJ2-3
V: TRBV10-3
size: .
D: .
CDR3: CAISEERPDTQYF
DNA: TGTGCCATCAGTGAAGAGCGACCAGATACGCAGTATTTT

J: TRBJ2-2
V: TRBV13
size: .
D: .
CDR3: CASSPTGTSSTGELFF
DNA: TGTGCCAGCAGCCCAACGGGGACCTCCTCGACCGGGGAGCTGTTTTTT

J: TRBJ2-7
V: TRBV5-4
size: .
D: .
CDR3: CASSLAGAYYEQYF
DNA: TGTGCCAGCAGCTTGGCGGGAGCCTACTACGAGCAGTACTTC

J: TRBJ2-1
V: TRBV5-8
size: .
D: TRBD2
CDR3: CASSFKGREGEQFF
DNA: TGTGCCAGCAGCTTCAAAGGGCGGGAGGGTGAGCAGTTCTTC

J: TRBJ1-1
V: TRBV29-1
size: .
D: .
CDR3: CSVVQASNTEAFF
DNA: TGCAGCGTTGTGCAGGCGTCGAACACTGAAGCTTTCTTT

J: TRBJ2-7
V: TRBV29-1
size: .
D: .
CDR3: CSVGSGRDYEQYF
DNA: TGCAGCGTTGGATCTGGCCGAGACTACGAGCAGTACTTC

J: TRBJ2-3
V: TRBV23-1
size: once
D: TRBD1
CDR3: CASSQSKDRAFTDTQYF
DNA: TGCGCCAGCAGTCAATCTAAAGACAGGGCATTCACAGATACGCAGTATTTT

J: TRBJ2-7
V: TRBV29-1
size: .
D: TRBD1
CDR3: CSALMGLGQALSYEQYF
DNA: TGCAGCGCTTTGATGGGATTGGGACAGGCCCTCTCCTACGAGCAGTACTTC

J: TRBJ1-5
V: TRBV9
size: .
D: .
CDR3: CASSVGGLNQPQHF
DNA: TGTGCCAGCAGCGTAGGGGGTCTTAATCAGCCCCAGCATTTT

J: TRBJ2-1
V: TRBV29-1
size: .
D: TRBD2
CDR3: CSVYWEASGEQFF
DNA: TGCAGCGTTTATTGGGAGGCTAGCGGTGAGCAGTTCTTC

J: TRBJ1-2
V: TRBV5-6
size: .
D: TRBD1
CDR3: CASSLELTGVGNGYTF
DNA: TGTGCCAGCAGCTTGGAACTTACAGGGGTCGGAAATGGCTACACCTTC

J: TRBJ1-1
V: TRBV5-1
size: .
D: .
CDR3: CASSPGLSRVEAFF
DNA: TGCGCCAGCAGCCCTGGACTTTCGCGGGTTGAAGCTTTCTTT

J: TRBJ2-7
V: TRBV29-1
size: .
D: TRBD1
CDR3: CSGGQGDNYEQYF
DNA: TGCAGCGGGGGACAGGGGGATAACTACGAGCAGTACTTC

J: TRBJ2-7
V: TRBV2
size: .
D: .
CDR3: CASSMKNGYEQYF
DNA: TGTGCCAGCAGTATGAAGAATGGCTACGAGCAGTACTTC

J: TRBJ1-4
V: TRBV10-2
size: .
D: .
CDR3: CASSEAGVKLFF
DNA: TGCGCCAGCAGTGAGGCAGGGGTGAAACTGTTTTTT

J: TRBJ2-5
V: TRBV7-9
size: .
D: .
CDR3: CASSFMYQETQYF
DNA: TGTGCCAGCAGCTTTATGTACCAAGAGACCCAGTACTTC